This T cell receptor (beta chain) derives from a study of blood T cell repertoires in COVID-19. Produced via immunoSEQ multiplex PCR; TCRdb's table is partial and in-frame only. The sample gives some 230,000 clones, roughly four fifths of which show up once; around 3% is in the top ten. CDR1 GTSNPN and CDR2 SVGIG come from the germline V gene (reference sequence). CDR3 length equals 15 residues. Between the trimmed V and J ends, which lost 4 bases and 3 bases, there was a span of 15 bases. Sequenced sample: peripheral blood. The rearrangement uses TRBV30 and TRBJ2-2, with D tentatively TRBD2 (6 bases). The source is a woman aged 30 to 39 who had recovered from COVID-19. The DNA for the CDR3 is TGTGCCTGGAACGGCGCGGGGACCGACACCGGGGAGCTGTTTTTT. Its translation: CAWNGAGTDTGELFF.